The TCR beta chain described here comes from a study of T cell changes during pregnancy in multiple sclerosis. Assay: immunoSEQ multiplex PCR; the TCRdb copy retains only in-frame clones and omits some. The sample carries tens of thousands of clones, 85% to 95% recorded once. This CDR3 is built from 15 residues. Germline V lookup: CDR1 SGHTA, CDR2 FQGTGA. V shed 4 bases and J 0 bases; nucleotides not matched to a gene: 1. The sequence derives from a female donor with multiple sclerosis, enrolled in a pregnancy study. The chain recombines TRBV7-3 with TRBJ2-1, with 9 bases identical to TRBD1. Sequences were derived from CD4+ T cells from peripheral blood mononuclear cells, sampled in the third trimester of pregnancy. CDR3 loop: CASSSDRGSYNEQFF. CDR3 in DNA: TGTGCCAGCAGCTCGGACAGGGGCTCCTACAATGAGCAGTTCTTC.